These 14 T cell receptor beta chains originate from one sample sequenced in a study of T-cell reconstitution after alpha-beta-depleted transplantation in children. Unique molecular identifiers featured in how the TCRbeta library was prepared. TCRdb called the PCR reads again in MiXCR, with one record for every CDR3 protein. This repertoire shows around 200,000 distinct CDR3 sequences, 9.5% to 13% found once; its top ten account for roughly 27%. The sequencing here drew on PBMCs, taken before TCRalphabeta/CD19-depleted stem cell transplant. All receptors derive from a child in the first two years of life with acute myeloid leukemia, due to receive a stem cell transplant.

This clonotype was observed many times. This rearrangement joins TRBV7-9 to TRBJ1-1; D call uncertain. The CDR3 covers 15 residues. Looked up from germline, CDR1 is SEHNR and CDR2 is FQNEAQ (reference sequence). V was shortened by 1 base and J by 8 bases, with 17 bases between the two germline ends. Here the CDR3 reads CASSLVDLGPLEAFF. The CDR3 region has the DNA TGTGCCAGCAGCTTAGTTGATCTAGGCCCTTTGGAAGCTTTCTTT.

This clonotype was observed many times. This chain connects TRBV12-3 or TRBV12-4 to TRBJ1-5; no reliable D call. Trimming removed 6 bases from V and 1 base from J, with 10 bases in between. The CDR3 runs 14 residues. Here the CDR3 DNA reads TGTGCCAGCAGCCAGACGGACAGCAATCAGCCCCAGCATTTT. This gives the protein CASSQTDSNQPQHF.

V is TRBV12-3 or TRBV12-4 and J is TRBJ2-5; D not resolved. CDR3 length equals 13 residues. V lost 6 bases and J lost 5, with 13 bases in between. The CDR3 DNA reads TGTGCCAGCAGGACCGGGCCACGGGAGACCCAGTACTTC. It codes for CASRTGPRETQYF.

This clonotype has a count of ten or more. The genes are TRBV25-1 and TRBJ2-1, with 13 bases fitting TRBD2. Looked up from germline, CDR1 is MGHDK and CDR2 is SYGVNS. Losses at the gene ends were 7 bases for V and 4 bases for J; bases not matched to a gene: 7. This CDR3 comprises 16 residues. The CDR3: CASMNTGLAGYNEQFF. Written as DNA, the CDR3 is TGTGCCAGCATGAACACGGGACTAGCGGGGTACAATGAGCAGTTCTTC.

This clonotype was recorded at least ten times. The V call is TRBV5-5, the J call TRBJ1-5; unclear D gene. The CDR3 is 14 amino acids. V was trimmed by 4 bases and J by 0 bases, leaving 8 bases between them. Germline-derived CDR1 and CDR2 are SGHKS and YYEKEE (reference sequence). In DNA, the CDR3 is TGTGCCAGCAGCCAAACCAATAGCAATCAGCCCCAGCATTTT. This encodes CASSQTNSNQPQHF.

This clonotype was seen a handful of times. CDR3 nucleotides: TGTGCCAGCAGCTTATGGGAAGGGAACACTGAAGCTTTCTTT. Its translation: CASSLWEGNTEAFF. The chain links TRBV7-2 to TRBJ1-1; no definite D call. CDR3 length: 14 amino acids. V was clipped by 2 bases and J by 1 base, with 8 bases between them. CDR1 is SGHTA and CDR2 is FQGNSA in the germline V gene.

This clonotype was recorded at least ten times. The chain uses TRBV5-1 and TRBJ1-2; possible D gene TRBD1, 5 bases. Trimming took off 6 bases at V and 8 bases at J, with 11 bases between the two ends. Germline V gene sequence: CDR1 SGHRS, CDR2 YFSETQ. The CDR3 is made up of 11 amino acids. In DNA, the CDR3 is TGCGCCAGCACCGGACAAGGAGGCTACACCTTC. Residues: CASTGQGGYTF.

A note on this clonotype: A much larger clone differs from this one at a single base, so this may be a read error. The chain carries TRBV7-4 and TRBJ1-3; 7 nucleotides match TRBD1. This CDR3 comprises 14 residues. The V gene's germline CDR1 is SGHVT and CDR2 SQSDAQ. Losses at the gene ends were 9 bases for V and 2 bases for J; bases not matched to a gene: 7. In DNA, the CDR3 is TGTGCCAGGAGCCCGACAGGGACTGGAAACACCATATATTTT. Translation: CARSPTGTGNTIYF.

This clonotype was detected ten times or more. The chain links TRBV20-1 to TRBJ2-5; the D gene is possibly TRBD1 (6 bases). In germline, CDR1 is DFQATT, CDR2 SNEGSKA (reference sequence). The CDR3 runs 13 residues. V lost 4 bases and J 4 bases, leaving 13 bases between the germline ends. The DNA for the CDR3 is TGCAGTGCTACCGGGACAAGCGGAGAGACCCAGTACTTC. Amino acid sequence: CSATGTSGETQYF.

This clonotype was picked up a small number of times. V is TRBV7-7 and J is TRBJ2-1; a weak D match, TRBD1 (7 bases). The CDR3 sequence is 15 residues long. Trimming took off 2 bases at V and 4 bases at J, with 12 bases between the two ends. CDR1 is SSHAT, CDR2 FNYEAQ, per germline (reference sequence). CDR3 residues: CASSLKGAGYNEQFF. CDR3 nucleotides: TGTGCCAGCAGCTTAAAGGGGGCGGGATACAATGAGCAGTTCTTC.

This clonotype appeared a few times. The chain has TRBV29-1 and TRBJ2-1; 10 bases are a match to TRBD2. The CDR3 runs to 14 residues. The germline gives CDR1 SQVTM, CDR2 ANQGSEA. With 5 bases clipped from V and 9 bases from J, the junction kept 10 bases outside the gene matches. The CDR3 bases are TGCAGCGTTTCCAGCGGGAGGGCTCTAGGTGAGCAGTTCTTC. Residues: CSVSSGRALGEQFF.

V and J are TRBV12-3 or TRBV12-4 and TRBJ1-4, with D possibly being TRBD1 (5 bases). The CDR3 covers 15 residues. V gave up 4 bases and J gave up 7 bases, with 16 bases separating them. CDR3 in DNA: TGTGCCAGCAGTTCCTATTCCGGGACTCTTGAAAAACTGTTTTTT. This translates into CASSSYSGTLEKLFF.

The V and J genes are TRBV2 and TRBJ1-1; a possible D gene is TRBD1 (5 bases). CDR1 is SNHLY, CDR2 FYNNEI, per germline. Trimming took 4 bases from V and 1 from J, leaving 10 bases between them. The CDR3 runs to 14 residues. CDR3 in amino acids: CASSGTRGNTEAFF. In DNA, the CDR3 is TGTGCCAGCAGTGGTACTAGGGGGAACACTGAAGCTTTCTTT.

Notes on this clonotype: A read error may be the cause here, since a much bigger clone is one base away. The chain combines TRBV20-1 with TRBJ2-7; the D gene is possibly TRBD2 (5 bases). CDR1 is DFQATT, CDR2 SNEGSKA, per germline (reference sequence). This CDR3 has 14 residues. The V end was cut by 4 bases, the J end by 3 bases, with 16 bases between. DNA for the CDR3: TGCAGTGCTATAGCCGGTAGCGTCAGCTACGAGCAGTACTTC. This encodes CSAIAGSVSYEQYF.